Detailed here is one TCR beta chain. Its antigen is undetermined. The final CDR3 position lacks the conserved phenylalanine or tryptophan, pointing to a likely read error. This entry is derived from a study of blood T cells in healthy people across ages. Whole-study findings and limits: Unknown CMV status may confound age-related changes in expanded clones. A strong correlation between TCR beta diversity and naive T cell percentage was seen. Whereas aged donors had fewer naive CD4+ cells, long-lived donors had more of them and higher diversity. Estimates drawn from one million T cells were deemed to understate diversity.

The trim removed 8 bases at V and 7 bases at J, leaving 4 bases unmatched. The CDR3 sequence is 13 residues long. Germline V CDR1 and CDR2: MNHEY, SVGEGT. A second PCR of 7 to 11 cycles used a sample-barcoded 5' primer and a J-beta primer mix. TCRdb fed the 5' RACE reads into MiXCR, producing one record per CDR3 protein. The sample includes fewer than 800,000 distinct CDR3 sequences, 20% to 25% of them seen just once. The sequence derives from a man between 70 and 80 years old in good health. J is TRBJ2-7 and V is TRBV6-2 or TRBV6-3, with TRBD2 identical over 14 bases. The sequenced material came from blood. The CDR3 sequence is CASGTSGRGEQYS. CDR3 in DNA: TGTGCCAGCGGGACTAGCGGGAGAGGTGAGCAGTACTCC.